The next 20 T cell receptor beta chains were all read from a single sample in a study of spatial heterogeneity in lung cancer. MiXCR, applied by TCRdb to the 5' RACE reads, yields one record per CDR3 protein. The profile shows approximately 40,000 distinct CDR3 sequences, 4% to 6% of them singletons. Time point here: sample taken at primary tumor resection. No cell sorting; template was whole RNA from tumor, lung tissue or PBMC. Sequenced material: PBMCs, taken at surgery. All receptors come from a female donor with early-stage non-small cell lung cancer.

This clonotype appeared many times. The V gene is TRBV24-1, the J gene TRBJ2-3; D gene unclear. There are 12 residues in the CDR3. With 9 bases removed from V and 4 bases from J, the gap between germline ends came to 10 bases. The germline V gene encodes CDR1 KGHDR and CDR2 SFDVKD. CDR3 DNA: TGTGCCACCGCCGACTCTGCAGATACGCAGTATTTT. Amino acids: CATADSADTQYF.

This clonotype was recorded many times. The genes are TRBV27 and TRBJ1-1; no firm D call. Germline V gene data show CDR1 as MNHEY and CDR2 as SMNVEV (reference sequence). This CDR3 is built from 18 residues. The V and J ends lost 5 bases and 0 bases respectively, with 22 bases between them. CDR3: CASSPLSSTASLNTEAFF. DNA of the CDR3: TGTGCCAGCAGTCCCCTCTCGTCGACGGCATCCTTGAACACTGAAGCTTTCTTT.

This clonotype was detected many times. The V gene is TRBV6-5, the J gene TRBJ2-4; D remains unclear. The germline V gene encodes CDR1 MNHEY and CDR2 SVGAGI. This CDR3 is built from 14 residues. Trimming removed 6 bases at V and 0 bases at J, with 9 bases between. This chain's CDR3 is CASRVTGAKNIQYF. The CDR3 coding sequence is TGTGCCAGCAGAGTGACGGGAGCCAAAAACATTCAGTACTTC.

There are a few counts of this clonotype. The chain carries TRBV5-4 and TRBJ1-2, with D hard to call. CDR1 and CDR2 from the germline V gene are SGHNT and YYREEE (reference sequence). CDR3 length: 14 amino acids. The V end lost 7 bases, the J end lost 5 bases, and 18 bases lay between the germline ends. The CDR3 protein is CASLGVARIYGYTF. The CDR3 DNA sequence: TGTGCCAGCCTAGGTGTGGCGAGAATTTATGGCTACACCTTC.

J is TRBJ1-3 and V is TRBV6-6; the match to TRBD1 covers 7 bases. Germline V CDR1 and CDR2: MNHNY, SVGAGI (reference sequence). The V gene end was trimmed by 6 bases and the J gene end by 6 bases; junction bases not matched to a gene: 14. This CDR3 has 16 amino acids. CDR3: CASSTTPGQRKNTIYF. CDR3 nucleotides: TGTGCCAGCAGCACCACCCCGGGACAGAGGAAAAACACCATATATTTT.

This clonotype has a count of ten or more. J is TRBJ2-7 and V is TRBV27, with 9 nucleotides matching TRBD1. The germline V gene encodes CDR1 MNHEY and CDR2 SMNVEV (reference sequence). The CDR3 extends over 16 amino acids. The V gene end was trimmed by 11 bases and the J gene end by 6 bases; junction bases not matched to a gene: 20. The CDR3 region has the DNA TGTGCCGCCAGCCGGATTACCTCAGGGACAGGGTTCGAGCAGTACTTC. This translates into CAASRITSGTGFEQYF.

This clonotype was picked up many times. The chain employs TRBV9 and TRBJ2-7; no firm D call. The CDR3 covers 14 residues. Germline CDR1 SGDLS, CDR2 YYNGEE. V lost 2 bases and J lost 2, with 11 bases in between. In DNA, the CDR3 is TGTGCCAGCAGCGTCACCACGGGTCCCTACGAGCAGTACTTC. Protein product: CASSVTTGPYEQYF. Variable domain in full (rest from reference TRBV9 and TRBJ2-7): DSGVTQTPKHLITATGQRVTLRCSPRSGDLSVYWYQQSLDQGLQFLIQYYNGEERAKGNILERFSAQQFPDLHSELNLSSLELGDSALYFCASSVTTGPYEQYFGPGTRLTVT.

In regard to this clonotype: One base away lies a much larger clone, so this may be a sequencing read error. The rearrangement joins TRBV29-1 to TRBJ2-1, with no clear D. Germline lookup yields CDR1 SQVTM and CDR2 ANQGSEA. CDR3 length equals 11 residues. The CDR3 DNA is TGCAGCGTTGGACGCTACAATGAGCAGTCCTTC. Translated: CSVGRYNEQSF.

This clonotype has a handful of counts. The rearrangement uses TRBV7-9 and TRBJ1-1, with D possibly being TRBD1 (5 bases). The germline CDR1 and CDR2 sequences are SEHNR and FQNEAQ (reference sequence). CDR3 length: 15 amino acids. V dropped 2 bases and J dropped 1 base, with 11 bases sitting between them. The CDR3 reads CASSLQGPRNTEAFF. DNA for the CDR3: TGTGCCAGCAGCTTACAGGGCCCGAGGAACACTGAAGCTTTCTTT.

This clonotype has only a few counts. The CDR3 protein is CASHRPNQETQYF. In nucleotides, the CDR3 is TGTGCCTCACACCGACCCAACCAAGAGACCCAGTACTTC. The chain combines TRBV5-4 with TRBJ2-5; D is unresolved. This CDR3 is built from 13 residues. The germline gives CDR1 SGHNT, CDR2 YYREEE (reference sequence). The V and J ends lost 10 bases and 0 bases respectively, with 13 bases between them.

This clonotype was picked up a small number of times. The chain's CDR3 is CASSSQMNTEAFF. The CDR3 bases are TGTGCCAGCAGCTCCCAGATGAACACTGAAGCTTTCTTT. The V and J genes are TRBV7-3 and TRBJ1-1; D unclear. V gave up 4 bases and J gave up 0 bases, with 6 bases separating them. This CDR3 comprises 13 residues. Germline V gene sequence: CDR1 SGHTA, CDR2 FQGTGA.

V and J are TRBV5-4 and TRBJ2-7; D gene uncertain. V lost 2 bases to trimming and J lost 6 bases, with 9 bases between them. Germline V gene sequence: CDR1 SGHNT, CDR2 YYREEE (reference sequence). CDR3 length: 12 amino acids. The CDR3 DNA reads TGTGCCAGCAGCTTAGAACGCGGCGAGCAGTACTTC. Its protein is CASSLERGEQYF. The full variable domain, rest sourced from reference TRBV5-4 and TRBJ2-7, is ETGVTQSPTHLIKTRGQQVTLRCSSQSGHNTVSWYQQALGQGPQFIFQYYREEENGRGNFPPRFSGLQFPNYSSELNVNALELDDSALYLCASSLERGEQYFGPGTRLTVT.

By share of the sample, this clonotype is medium-sized. The rearrangement joins TRBV20-1 to TRBJ1-3; possible D gene TRBD1, 5 bases. V was shortened by 0 bases and J by 4 bases, with 19 bases between the two germline ends. Per the germline V gene, CDR1 is DFQATT and CDR2 is SNEGSKA (reference sequence). There are 17 residues in the CDR3. The CDR3 bases are TGCAGTGCTAGAGATCCCGGGACTCTTTCTGAGGGAAACACCATATATTTT. Its protein product is CSARDPGTLSEGNTIYF.

At least ten counts were recorded for this clonotype. The V and J genes are TRBV9 and TRBJ2-7, with TRBD2 identical over 10 bases. In germline, CDR1 is SGDLS, CDR2 YYNGEE. This CDR3 spans 15 amino acids. Trimming cost V 0 bases and J 5 bases; bases outside gene matches: 5. CDR3 in DNA: TGTGCCAGCAGCGTAGACAGCGGGGGGGCGGACGAGCAGTACTTC. This sequence encodes CASSVDSGGADEQYF.

This clonotype was detected ten times or more. The chain couples TRBV4-1 to TRBJ1-1, with D tentatively TRBD1 (6 bases). The CDR3 sequence is 13 residues long. V lost 1 base and J 10 bases, leaving 13 bases between the germline ends. Germline V CDR1 and CDR2: MGHRA, YSYEKL. CDR3 sequence (DNA): TGCGCCAGCAGCCAAGTCGGGGGGCTTAGAGCTTTCTTT. Residues: CASSQVGGLRAFF.

This clonotype was picked up many times. V usage is TRBV10-3 and J usage is TRBJ2-1; perhaps TRBD1 as D (5 bases). Germline-derived CDR1 and CDR2 are ENHRY and SYGVKD. V gave up 0 bases and J gave up 13 bases, with 13 bases separating them. This CDR3 region has 13 residues. This CDR3 reads CAISESGEDSQFF. The CDR3 bases are TGTGCCATCAGTGAGTCCGGCGAAGACAGCCAGTTCTTC.

This clonotype was seen at least ten times. This sequence joins TRBV23-1 and TRBJ2-7; TRBD1 might be the D (5 bases). TRBV23-1 is an open reading frame, and its role is uncertain. The CDR3 extends over 16 amino acids. Deletions cut 0 bases from V and 2 bases from J, with 14 bases between. The CDR3 region is CASSQSESRDAYEQYF. CDR3 bases: TGCGCCAGCAGTCAATCAGAATCCAGGGATGCCTACGAGCAGTACTTC.

This clonotype was recorded many times. V is TRBV5-1 and J is TRBJ2-7, with TRBD2 matching 8 bases. The germline V gene has CDR1 SGHRS and CDR2 YFSETQ. The CDR3 is made up of 15 amino acids. V was clipped by 0 bases and J by 2 bases; unmatched bases: 4. For the CDR3, the DNA is TGCGCCAGCAGCTTGGAGGTAGCGGGAACCTACGAGCAGTACTTC. Translation gives CASSLEVAGTYEQYF.

J is TRBJ1-1 and V is TRBV6-2 or TRBV6-3, with D possibly matching TRBD1 (5 bases). From germline, CDR1 is MNHEY and CDR2 SVGEGT. This CDR3 is built from 14 residues. V lost 2 bases to trimming and J lost 1 base, with 8 bases between them. CDR3 loop: CASSYTRANTEAFF. The CDR3, as DNA: TGTGCCAGCAGTTACACCAGGGCGAACACTGAAGCTTTCTTT.

This clonotype has ten or more counts. CDR3 residues: CASSDMRGGRAEQFF. CDR3 DNA sequence: TGCGCCAGCAGTGATATGCGGGGGGGCCGGGCTGAGCAGTTCTTC. The genes are TRBV10-1 and TRBJ2-1; 9 bases line up with TRBD2. The V gene's germline CDR1 is WNHNN and CDR2 SYGVQD (reference sequence). The V segment lost 3 bases and the J segment 9 bases; nucleotides outside the gene matches: 9. The CDR3 covers 15 residues.